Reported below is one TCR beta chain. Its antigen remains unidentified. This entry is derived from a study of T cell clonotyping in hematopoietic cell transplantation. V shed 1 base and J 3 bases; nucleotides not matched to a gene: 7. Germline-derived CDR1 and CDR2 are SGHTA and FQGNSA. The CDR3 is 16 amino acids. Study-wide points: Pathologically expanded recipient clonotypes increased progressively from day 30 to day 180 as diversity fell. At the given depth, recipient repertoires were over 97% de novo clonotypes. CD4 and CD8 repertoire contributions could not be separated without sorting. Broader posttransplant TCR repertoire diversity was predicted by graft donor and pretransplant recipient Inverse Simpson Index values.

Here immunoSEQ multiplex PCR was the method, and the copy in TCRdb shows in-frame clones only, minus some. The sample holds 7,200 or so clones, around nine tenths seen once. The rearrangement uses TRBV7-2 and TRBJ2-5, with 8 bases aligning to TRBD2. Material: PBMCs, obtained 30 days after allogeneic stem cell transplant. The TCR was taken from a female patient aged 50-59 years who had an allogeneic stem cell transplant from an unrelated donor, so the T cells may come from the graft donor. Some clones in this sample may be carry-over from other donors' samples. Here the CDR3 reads CASSLVVRAGEETQYF. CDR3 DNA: TGTGCCAGCAGCTTAGTTGTCCGAGCGGGGGAAGAGACCCAGTACTTC.